This T cell receptor beta chain derives from a study of early T cells in non-severe SARS-CoV-2 infection. In this sample, this clonotype turned up many times. This CDR3 is built from 14 residues. Germline CDR1 is LGHNA and CDR2 is YNFKEQ. V lost 4 bases and J 5 bases, leaving 12 bases between the germline ends. TCRdb itself ran the 5' RACE reads through MiXCR, one entry per CDR3 protein. The table includes about 27,000 distinct CDR3 sequences, about 3% detected once. V is TRBV4-2 and J is TRBJ2-1; perhaps D is TRBD1 or TRBD2 (5 bases each). The TCR was taken from an adult who was a healthcare worker with PCR-confirmed SARS-CoV-2 infection or an uninfected control (not recorded which). The sequenced material came from whole blood. The CDR3 sequence: CASSPGTRDNEQFF. In nucleotides, the CDR3 is TGTGCCAGCAGCCCAGGGACGCGAGACAATGAGCAGTTCTTC.